The entry that follows covers one TCR beta chain sequence. TCRdb processed the RT-PCR reads anew with MiXCR; each CDR3 protein has one entry. The sample consists of 750,000 to 850,000 distinct CDR3 sequences, 18% of them appearing once. CDR1 SEHNR and CDR2 FQNEAQ come from the germline V gene (reference sequence). The CDR3 sequence is 16 residues long. V was shortened by 0 bases and J by 4 bases, with 10 bases between the two germline ends. The data derive from a study of response to subunit inactivated influenza vaccine. This rearrangement joins TRBV7-9 to TRBJ2-6, with no clear D. The sample was PBMCs from blood, taken 5 days after vaccination. This TCR was recovered from a man in his fifties who received an inactivated influenza vaccine. DNA of the CDR3: TGTGCCAGCAGCTTAGCCAATCTCTTCGGGGCCAACGTCCTGACTTTC. Translated, it gives CASSLANLFGANVLTF.